Following are 18 T cell receptor beta chains from one sample sequenced in a study of blood T cell repertoires in COVID-19. The method was immunoSEQ multiplex PCR; TCRdb's version includes in-frame clones alone and lacks a portion of them. The sample has over 300,000 clones, approximately 85% seen once; the top ten hold 7.2%. The sample comprised peripheral blood. These receptor sequences come from a human donor in a cohort sampled during active COVID-19.

The chain has TRBV7-9 and TRBJ2-2, with 9 bases lining up with TRBD1. V dropped 1 base and J dropped 0; count of bases not matched to a gene: 0. Germline V gene data show CDR1 as SEHNR and CDR2 as FQNEAQ (reference sequence). The CDR3 loop spans 16 amino acids. CDR3 DNA: TGTGCCAGCAGCTTAGACAGGGGGCCGAACACCGGGGAGCTGTTTTTT. It encodes CASSLDRGPNTGELFF.

This clone was counted a few times. The identical CDR3 is also encoded by other nucleotide sequences in the sample. This chain uses TRBV5-1 with TRBJ2-5; possible D gene TRBD1, 6 bases. From germline, CDR1 is SGHRS and CDR2 YFSETQ. The CDR3 is made up of 13 amino acids. The V and J ends lost 5 bases and 2 bases respectively, with 10 bases between them. The CDR3 here is CASSPGQQETQYF. CDR3 in DNA: TGCGCCAGCAGTCCCGGACAGCAAGAGACCCAGTACTTC.

The V and J genes are TRBV7-9 and TRBJ2-1, with TRBD2 as a possible D gene (5 bases). This CDR3 is built from 15 residues. The ends were cut back, 1 base at V and 4 bases at J, with 11 bases in the middle. Germline V gene data show CDR1 as SEHNR and CDR2 as FQNEAQ (reference sequence). CDR3 nucleotides: TGTGCCAGCAGCTTAGTAGAGGGCAGTTACAATGAGCAGTTCTTC. Protein product: CASSLVEGSYNEQFF.

V gene TRBV3-1 (or the pseudogene TRBV3-2) combines with J gene TRBJ2-3; D is perhaps TRBD2 (5 bases). Germline loops: CDR1 LGHDT, CDR2 YNNKEL (reference sequence). The CDR3 consists of 16 residues. V lost 1 base to trimming and J lost 0 bases, with 11 bases between them. The CDR3 DNA follows: TGTGCCAGCAGCCAAGTCCCCGGGGAGAGCACAGATACGCAGTATTTT. Its translation: CASSQVPGESTDTQYF.

The V and J genes are TRBV5-1 and TRBJ2-7; TRBD1 aligns across 7 bases. The CDR3 runs 14 residues. Germline V gene lookup returns CDR1 SGHRS and CDR2 YFSETQ. V dropped 3 bases and J dropped 3; count of bases not matched to a gene: 6. CDR3 bases: TGCGCCAGCAGCTCTGGACAGGCTGACTACGAGCAGTACTTC. Its protein product is CASSSGQADYEQYF.

The chain links TRBV3-1 (or the pseudogene TRBV3-2) to TRBJ2-7; D possibly corresponds to TRBD1 (6 bases). V gave up 5 bases and J gave up 3 bases, with 14 bases separating them. The CDR3 consists of 14 residues. Germline V gene data show CDR1 as LGHDT and CDR2 as YNNKEL (reference sequence). The CDR3 here is CASSYSGVNYEQYF. In DNA, the CDR3 is TGTGCCAGCAGCTACTCAGGGGTGAACTACGAGCAGTACTTC.

V is TRBV27 and J is TRBJ1-6; D may be TRBD1 (5 bases). CDR1 is MNHEY, CDR2 SMNVEV, per germline (reference sequence). The V end was cut by 7 bases, the J end by 0 bases, with 16 bases between. This CDR3 region has 17 residues. CDR3 in DNA: TGTGCCAGCACCTCTCAAAGACAGAGCTCCTATAATTCACCCCTCCACTTT. This codes for CASTSQRQSSYNSPLHF.

The chain employs TRBV29-1 and TRBJ1-2; D remains unclear. This CDR3 contains 15 residues. V was clipped by 0 bases and J by 2 bases, with 13 bases between them. Germline V lookup: CDR1 SQVTM, CDR2 ANQGSEA. In DNA, the CDR3 is TGCAGCGTTGAAGAGAGGGTTGAAGGGAACTATGGCTACACCTTC. The encoded protein is CSVEERVEGNYGYTF.

V usage is TRBV30 and J usage is TRBJ1-2; TRBD1 agrees at 9 bases. The V segment lost 1 base and the J segment 6 bases; nucleotides outside the gene matches: 3. Per the germline V gene, CDR1 is GTSNPN and CDR2 is SVGIG (reference sequence). The CDR3 is 13 amino acids. In DNA form, the CDR3 reads TGTGCCTGGAGTGGACAGGGGGTGGATGGCTACACCTTC. Protein sequence: CAWSGQGVDGYTF.

In its sample, this clone was seen many times. The rearrangement joins TRBV12-3 or TRBV12-4 to TRBJ2-5; D is undetermined. This CDR3 comprises 13 residues. Trimming cost V 8 bases and J 4 bases, with 14 bases left between them. DNA for the CDR3: TGTGCCAGCGGAACGCGGAAATTAGAGACCCAGTACTTC. This encodes CASGTRKLETQYF.

This chain uses TRBV27 with TRBJ1-5; D gene unclear. V lost 5 bases to trimming and J lost 11 bases, with 16 bases between them. Germline assignment: CDR1 MNHEY and CDR2 SMNVEV (reference sequence). This CDR3 is built from 13 residues. CDR3 protein: CASSPLPQSSQHF. CDR3 nucleotides: TGTGCCAGCAGTCCCCTCCCACAAAGTTCCCAGCATTTT.

The rearrangement uses TRBV4-1 and TRBJ2-7; D is unresolved. Trimming took 0 bases from V and 2 from J, leaving 20 bases between them. This CDR3 has 18 amino acids. CDR1 and CDR2 (germline): MGHRA, YSYEKL. The DNA of the CDR3 is TGCGCCAGCAGCCAAGATTCGGTGCGGATCCTCGTCCCCTACGAGCAGTACTTC. This translates into CASSQDSVRILVPYEQYF.

V gene TRBV5-4 combines with J gene TRBJ2-2; D remains unclear. Germline values: CDR1 SGHNT, CDR2 YYREEE (reference sequence). CDR3 length: 12 residues. V was shortened by 3 bases and J by 4 bases, with 4 bases between the two germline ends. CDR3 DNA: TGTGCCAGCAGCTGGAGCACCGGGGAGCTGTTTTTT. Amino acids: CASSWSTGELFF.

Ten or more counts support this clone. The same CDR3 also results from other DNA sequences found in this sample. This chain connects TRBV18 to TRBJ1-5; possibly TRBD1 for D (6 bases). The CDR3 length is 13 residues. The V gene lost 6 bases and the J gene lost 4 bases, with 10 bases spanning the gap. Per the germline V gene, CDR1 is KGHSH and CDR2 is LQKENI. CDR3 sequence reads: CASSQQGNQPQHF. The CDR3 nucleotides are TGTGCCAGCTCCCAACAGGGTAATCAGCCCCAGCATTTT.

This chain links TRBV3-1 (or the pseudogene TRBV3-2) with TRBJ1-6; D gene ambiguous. Germline values: CDR1 LGHDT, CDR2 YNNKEL (reference sequence). The CDR3 has 16 residues. The germline V and J ends were trimmed by 4 bases and 0 bases, with 10 bases remaining between them. CDR3 nucleotide sequence: TGTGCCAGCAGCCCCCGTGGGCGCTCCTATAATTCACCCCTCCACTTT. Its protein product is CASSPRGRSYNSPLHF.

The table lists this clone with a few counts. The rearrangement uses TRBV4-1 and TRBJ1-5, with D unresolved. V was shortened by 0 bases and J by 5 bases, with 14 bases between the two germline ends. Germline lookup yields CDR1 MGHRA and CDR2 YSYEKL. The CDR3 extends over 16 amino acids. The CDR3 sequence is CASSQEAQVGYQPQHF. For the CDR3, the DNA is TGCGCCAGCAGCCAAGAAGCTCAGGTCGGTTATCAGCCCCAGCATTTT.

V and J are TRBV3-1 (or the pseudogene TRBV3-2) and TRBJ2-7, with 7 nucleotides matching TRBD2. CDR1 and CDR2 (germline): LGHDT, YNNKEL (reference sequence). After removal of 0 bases from V and 2 bases from J, the junction contained 7 bases not matched to a gene. The CDR3 spans 16 residues. CDR3 protein: CASSQDGRASAYEQYF. In DNA form, the CDR3 reads TGTGCCAGCAGCCAAGATGGGAGGGCATCGGCCTACGAGCAGTACTTC.

This clone was seen a single time. J is TRBJ2-1 and V is TRBV10-3; D remains ambiguous. Germline CDR1 ENHRY, CDR2 SYGVKD. Trimming pared 5 bases from V and 2 bases from J, leaving 13 bases between. There are 15 residues in the CDR3. CDR3 DNA sequence: TGTGCCATCAGTATTACAGATACAACCTACAATGAGCAGTTCTTC. The encoded protein is CAISITDTTYNEQFF.